Presented here are 23 T cell receptor beta chains from one specimen sequenced in a study of T cells after yellow fever vaccination. TCRdb re-called the 5' RACE reads with MiXCR, one entry per CDR3 protein. The sample gives 75,000 to 100,000 distinct CDR3 sequences, almost 9% of which show up once; 16% is in the top ten. The sample was CD8+ T cells not binding an NS4B(214-222) dextramer, sorted from PBMCs, taken around 16 days after the first yellow fever vaccination. The receptors derive from a man aged 18 to 35 who received the YFV17D yellow fever vaccine.

This clonotype occurred a few times. V is TRBV7-6 and J is TRBJ2-2, with D hard to call. The CDR3 consists of 13 residues. Germline lookup yields CDR1 SGHVS and CDR2 FNYEAQ. V was clipped by 2 bases and J by 6 bases, with 7 bases between them. The CDR3 loop is CASSLTPAGELFF. As DNA, the CDR3 is TGTGCCAGCAGCTTAACCCCGGCCGGGGAGCTGTTTTTT.

The chain is built from TRBV4-2 and TRBJ2-5, with 11 bases lining up with TRBD2. Germline trimming cut 1 base from V and 2 bases from J; bases unmatched to any gene: 15. CDR1 LGHNA and CDR2 YNFKEQ come from the germline V gene. The CDR3 contains 20 residues. The CDR3 region has the DNA TGTGCCAGCAGCCAAGTAATTCAAGAATCGACTAGCGGGGATCAAGAGACCCAGTACTTC. Amino acid sequence: CASSQVIQESTSGDQETQYF.

The rearrangement uses TRBV28 and TRBJ2-1, with D uncertain. V shed 7 bases and J shed 1 base, with 14 bases lying between them. The CDR3 has 15 residues. Germline V gives CDR1 MDHEN, CDR2 SYDVKM. Here the CDR3 DNA reads TGTGCCAGCATCCCCCCCTTGTCATCCTACAATGAGCAGTTCTTC. Its translation is CASIPPLSSYNEQFF.

The chain links TRBV12-3 or TRBV12-4 to TRBJ2-1; 7 bases map to TRBD2. Unmatched junction bases numbered 14, after V lost 9 bases and J lost 9 bases. This CDR3 has 14 residues. CDR3 nucleotides: TGTGCCAGTGGACTAGAAGGGCCTTGGGGTGAGCAGTTCTTC. This sequence encodes CASGLEGPWGEQFF.

The chain carries TRBV7-2 and TRBJ2-7, with TRBD1 matching 7 bases. The CDR3 contains 15 residues. V shed 0 bases, J shed 2 bases, and the junction held 4 bases outside the gene matches. Germline CDR1 is SGHTA and CDR2 is FQGNSA. This chain's CDR3 is CASSLAGQETYEQYF. For the CDR3, the DNA is TGTGCCAGCAGCTTAGCCGGACAGGAAACCTACGAGCAGTACTTC.

V and J are TRBV6-2 or TRBV6-3 and TRBJ1-5, with a weak D call TRBD1 (6 bases). The CDR3 loop spans 17 amino acids. The V gene lost 2 bases and the J gene lost 7 bases, with 21 bases spanning the gap. Germline V CDR1 and CDR2: MNHEY, SVGEGT. The CDR3 here is CASSYLIWGALNQPQHF. The CDR3, as DNA: TGTGCCAGCAGTTACCTCATTTGGGGGGCGCTGAACCAGCCCCAGCATTTT.

This clonotype appeared a few times. The chain couples TRBV6-2 or TRBV6-3 to TRBJ2-1, with D possibly being TRBD2 (6 bases). Per germline, CDR1 MNHEY and CDR2 SVGEGT. Trimming took 7 bases from V and 4 from J, leaving 11 bases between them. The CDR3 covers 13 residues. The CDR3 reads CASTGGGYNEQFF. The DNA of the CDR3 is TGTGCCAGCACCGGGGGAGGTTACAATGAGCAGTTCTTC.

This clonotype turned up a few times. The gene calls are TRBV6-1 and TRBJ2-2; D gene unclear. V was clipped by 5 bases and J by 1 base, with 11 bases between them. Germline assignment: CDR1 MNHNS and CDR2 SASEGT. This CDR3 contains 15 residues. The CDR3 coding sequence is TGTGCCAGCAGTCCCTTGAAGGGGAACACCGGGGAGCTGTTTTTT. This encodes CASSPLKGNTGELFF.

The chain is built from TRBV29-1 and TRBJ1-1; D call uncertain. V lost 4 bases, J lost 4 bases, and 16 bases lay in between. This CDR3 comprises 14 residues. CDR1 is SQVTM, CDR2 ANQGSEA, per germline. CDR3 sequence (DNA): TGCAGCGTTGGGTCGGGCAGGTCGTTCACTGAAGCTTTCTTT. It codes for CSVGSGRSFTEAFF.

This clonotype was seen at least ten times. The rearrangement links TRBV7-9 to TRBJ2-5; the match to TRBD2 covers 7 bases. Germline V lookup: CDR1 SEHNR, CDR2 FQNEAQ (reference sequence). CDR3 length: 15 amino acids. With 4 bases clipped from V and 5 bases from J, the junction kept 10 bases outside the gene matches. This chain's CDR3 is CASSWGGSFVETQYF. The CDR3 DNA follows: TGTGCCAGCAGCTGGGGAGGGAGTTTCGTCGAGACCCAGTACTTC.

The V and J genes are TRBV4-3 and TRBJ2-7; D possibly corresponds to TRBD1 (5 bases). Germline-derived CDR1 and CDR2 are LGHNA and YSLEER. Between the trimmed V and J ends, which lost 1 base and 6 bases, there was a span of 16 bases. The CDR3 sequence is 15 residues long. The CDR3 region has the DNA TGCGCCAGCAGCCAAGTGGGTGGGGCCTTACGCGAGCAGTACTTC. The encoded protein is CASSQVGGALREQYF.

The chain uses TRBV10-3 and TRBJ2-2, with a tentative D call TRBD1 (6 bases). V lost 0 bases, J lost 7 bases, and 12 bases lay in between. Germline assignment: CDR1 ENHRY and CDR2 SYGVKD. This CDR3 has 15 residues. Here the CDR3 DNA reads TGTGCCATCAGTGAGTCGATTACAGGGATCGGGGAGCTGTTTTTT. Protein: CAISESITGIGELFF.

The chain recombines TRBV29-1 with TRBJ2-1; 10 positions agree with TRBD2. CDR3 size: 21 residues. Per the germline V gene, CDR1 is SQVTM and CDR2 is ANQGSEA. The ends lost 1 base at V and 0 bases at J; junction bases unmatched: 18. CDR3 loop: CSVEGTSIAGGPGDSYNEQFF. In nucleotides, the CDR3 is TGCAGCGTTGAAGGGACCAGTATAGCGGGGGGCCCGGGAGACTCCTACAATGAGCAGTTCTTC.

The chain has TRBV4-3 and TRBJ2-2, with 10 bases aligning to TRBD2. The germline gives CDR1 LGHNA, CDR2 YSLEER. Trimming cost V 0 bases and J 9 bases; bases outside gene matches: 13. The CDR3 spans 18 residues. CDR3 residues: CASSQEAGGLGLARELFF. The CDR3 nucleotides are TGCGCCAGCAGCCAAGAGGCCGGGGGGCTGGGACTAGCGCGGGAGCTGTTTTTT.

This clonotype was observed many times. This rearrangement joins TRBV12-3 or TRBV12-4 to TRBJ2-2, with TRBD1 matching 9 bases. Trimming at V came to 6 bases and at J to 3 bases, leaving 8 bases not matched to a gene. The CDR3 contains 16 residues. CDR3 in DNA: TGTGCCAGCAGACGTCCCGGGACAGGGTACACCGGGGAGCTGTTTTTT. It codes for CASRRPGTGYTGELFF.

This clonotype was counted a few times. This chain links TRBV5-4 with TRBJ2-4; D perhaps matches TRBD1 (6 bases). This CDR3 contains 14 residues. The germline V and J ends were trimmed by 0 bases and 5 bases, with 9 bases remaining between them. The germline CDR1 and CDR2 sequences are SGHNT and YYREEE (reference sequence). CDR3 nucleotide sequence: TGTGCCAGCAGCTTGGAGGGGGACCAAAACATTCAGTACTTC. This codes for CASSLEGDQNIQYF.

This clonotype occurred a few times. DNA for the CDR3: TGTGCCAGCAGTCTCGTCCCCGGGACTTTGAATGAGCAGTTCTTC. The encoded protein is CASSLVPGTLNEQFF. V is TRBV12-3 or TRBV12-4 and J is TRBJ2-1; D perhaps matches TRBD2 (6 bases). The CDR3 has 15 amino acids. Trimming removed 5 bases from V and 7 bases from J, with 18 bases in between.

The chain joins TRBV20-1 to TRBJ2-5, with 7 bases identical to TRBD2. CDR1 is DFQATT, CDR2 SNEGSKA, per germline (reference sequence). There are 15 residues in the CDR3. Trimming at V came to 0 bases and at J to 4 bases, leaving 8 bases not matched to a gene. CDR3 in DNA: TGCAGTGCTAGAGATCCGGGGGGTTTTGCAGAGACCCAGTACTTC. Its translation: CSARDPGGFAETQYF.

The chain uses TRBV5-1 and TRBJ2-1; D gene ambiguous. The CDR3 is 13 amino acids. Germline loops: CDR1 SGHRS, CDR2 YFSETQ. Trimming removed 1 base at V and 7 bases at J, with 9 bases between. The DNA of the CDR3 is TGCGCCAGCAGCTTGACAAGTCCTAATGAGCAGTTCTTC. Residues: CASSLTSPNEQFF. The variable domain in full, completed from reference TRBV5-1 and TRBJ2-1, reads KAGVTQTPRYLIKTRGQQVTLSCSPISGHRSVSWYQQTPGQGLQFLFEYFSETQRNKGNFPGRFSGRQFSNSRSEMNVSTLELGDSALYLCASSLTSPNEQFFGPGTRLTVL.

Many counts were recorded for this clonotype. As DNA, the CDR3 is TGTGCCAGCTCACCAGAGGCTGGGGTCTACAATGAGCAGTTCTTC. Amino acid sequence: CASSPEAGVYNEQFF. The V gene is TRBV18, the J gene TRBJ2-1; D unclear. The CDR3 is 15 amino acids. CDR1 and CDR2 from the germline V gene are KGHSH and LQKENI. Trimming stripped 2 bases from V and 3 bases from J, with 11 bases between.

This clonotype has just a few counts. This sequence joins TRBV11-2 and TRBJ2-1; maybe TRBD1 (6 bases). The CDR3 has 14 amino acids. The V and J ends lost 5 bases and 2 bases respectively, with 10 bases between them. Germline V gene sequence: CDR1 SGHAT, CDR2 FQNNGV. CDR3 sequence (DNA): TGTGCCAGCAGCCGGACAGTAGCCTACAATGAGCAGTTCTTC. Translating gives CASSRTVAYNEQFF.

This clonotype was detected ten times or more. The chain carries TRBV7-2 and TRBJ2-2; D is uncertain. Trimming removed 2 bases at V and 3 bases at J, with 4 bases between. This CDR3 contains 13 residues. CDR1 SGHTA and CDR2 FQGNSA come from the germline V gene. CDR3 in amino acids: CASSLLDTGELFF. The CDR3 bases are TGTGCCAGCAGCTTACTGGACACCGGGGAGCTGTTTTTT.

The V and J genes are TRBV27 and TRBJ2-7, with no clear D. The V gene lost 5 bases and the J gene lost 3 bases, with 11 bases spanning the gap. CDR3 length: 13 residues. Germline values: CDR1 MNHEY, CDR2 SMNVEV (reference sequence). The CDR3 sequence: CASSLDPGYEQYF. CDR3 DNA: TGTGCCAGCAGTCTGGACCCTGGCTACGAGCAGTACTTC.